The 18 T cell receptor beta chains in this list originate from one sample, sequenced in a study of blood T cell repertoires in COVID-19. TCRdb's table, derived via immunoSEQ multiplex PCR, lists solely in-frame clones and lacks some. The sample shows tens of thousands of clones, 90% to 95% of them seen only once. The sequencing sample was made of peripheral blood. The receptors here all came from a man between 45 and 60 years old with acute or convalescent COVID-19.

This chain connects TRBV7-9 to TRBJ1-3, with D unresolved. CDR3 length: 15 residues. Germline values: CDR1 SEHNR, CDR2 FQNEAQ (reference sequence). The V end was cut by 1 base, the J end by 0 bases, with 7 bases between. CDR3 coding DNA: TGTGCCAGCAGCTTAGGGCGGCCCTCTGGAAACACCATATATTTT. As protein: CASSLGRPSGNTIYF.

The rearrangement uses TRBV4-1 and TRBJ1-3; tentatively, D is TRBD1 (6 bases). Germline loops: CDR1 MGHRA, CDR2 YSYEKL. V lost 3 bases, J lost 5 bases, and 11 bases lay in between. The CDR3 runs 14 residues. The CDR3 is CASSQGASRNTIYF. Written as DNA, the CDR3 is TGCGCCAGCAGCCAGGGGGCATCTAGAAACACCATATATTTT.

The V gene is TRBV28, the J gene TRBJ2-7; the match to TRBD2 covers 11 bases. Trimming cost V 6 bases and J 3 bases; bases outside gene matches: 7. CDR3 length: 15 amino acids. Germline CDR1 is MDHEN and CDR2 is SYDVKM. CDR3 region: CASSVAGGPIYEQYF. In DNA, the CDR3 is TGTGCCAGCAGCGTAGCGGGAGGGCCTATCTACGAGCAGTACTTC.

The V and J genes are TRBV30 and TRBJ1-4, with 9 bases matching TRBD1. The V segment lost 2 bases and the J segment 8 bases; nucleotides outside the gene matches: 9. Germline CDR1 is GTSNPN and CDR2 is SVGIG (reference sequence). This CDR3 has 15 amino acids. The CDR3 sequence: CAWSFRGQGEEKLFF. For the CDR3, the DNA is TGTGCCTGGAGTTTCCGGGGACAGGGAGAAGAAAAACTGTTTTTT.

The V and J genes are TRBV30 and TRBJ2-1; 11 bases align to TRBD2. Germline-derived CDR1 and CDR2 are GTSNPN and SVGIG (reference sequence). There are 15 residues in the CDR3. V lost 0 bases and J lost 12; bases outside the gene matches: 10. CDR3: CAWSVGGLAASRQFF. CDR3 bases: TGTGCCTGGAGTGTTGGGGGACTAGCGGCCTCTCGGCAGTTCTTC. The full variable domain, rest sourced from reference TRBV30 and TRBJ2-1, is SQTIHQWPATLVQPVGSPLSLECTVEGTSNPNLYWYRQAAGRGLQLLFYSVGIGQISSEVPQNLSASRPQDRQFILSSKKLLLSDSGFYLCAWSVGGLAASRQFFGPGTRLTVL.

The rearrangement links TRBV5-4 to TRBJ2-5, with TRBD1 identical over 11 bases. The length of the CDR3 is 15 residues. Germline V gene sequence: CDR1 SGHNT, CDR2 YYREEE (reference sequence). Losses at the gene ends were 5 bases for V and 2 bases for J; bases not matched to a gene: 5. CDR3 sequence: CASRLRDRGQETQYF. The CDR3 DNA reads TGTGCCAGCAGACTCCGGGACAGGGGGCAAGAGACCCAGTACTTC.

This clone has only one observation. V gene TRBV2 combines with J gene TRBJ2-5, with 10 bases lining up with TRBD1. Germline-derived CDR1 and CDR2 are SNHLY and FYNNEI. This CDR3 has 14 amino acids. V dropped 4 bases and J dropped 5; count of bases not matched to a gene: 4. The CDR3 spells CASSGQGAQETQYF. CDR3 in DNA: TGTGCCAGCAGTGGACAGGGGGCGCAGGAGACCCAGTACTTC.

The chain combines TRBV12-3 or TRBV12-4 with TRBJ1-1, with D perhaps matching TRBD1 (6 bases). Deletions cut 2 bases from V and 5 bases from J, with 9 bases between. There are 13 residues in the CDR3. The CDR3 reads CASSLRGATEAFF. The CDR3 DNA follows: TGTGCCAGCAGTTTACGGGGGGCAACTGAAGCTTTCTTT.

The rearrangement links TRBV11-3 to TRBJ2-2; no clear D gene. V dropped 5 bases and J dropped 6 bases, with 7 bases sitting between them. CDR3 length: 12 residues. Germline V gene data show CDR1 as SGHNT and CDR2 as YENEEA. In DNA form, the CDR3 reads TGTGCCAGCAGCCCTACCCCCGGGGAGCTGTTTTTT. Translated: CASSPTPGELFF.

The chain links TRBV6-5 to TRBJ1-3; 7 nucleotides line up with TRBD1. The CDR3 length is 15 residues. After removal of 6 bases from V and 0 bases from J, the junction contained 5 bases not matched to a gene. CDR1 is MNHEY, CDR2 SVGAGI, per germline. Here the CDR3 DNA reads TGTGCCAGCAGCCTTGGGACAGTCTCTGGAAACACCATATATTTT. Translation: CASSLGTVSGNTIYF.

This sequence joins TRBV19 and TRBJ2-7; 11 bases align to TRBD2. Germline loops: CDR1 LNHDA, CDR2 SQIVND (reference sequence). This CDR3 region has 14 residues. Germline trimming cut 5 bases from V and 3 bases from J; bases unmatched to any gene: 3. CDR3 residues: CASSVLAGVYEQYF. CDR3 nucleotide sequence: TGTGCCAGTAGTGTACTAGCGGGAGTCTACGAGCAGTACTTC.

This chain uses TRBV24-1 with TRBJ2-3, with 9 bases aligning to TRBD1. J gave up 4 bases and V 9 bases, and 10 bases lay outside the gene matches. This CDR3 is built from 15 residues. In germline, CDR1 is KGHDR, CDR2 SFDVKD. DNA of the CDR3: TGTGCCACCTCCCGGGACAGGGTCTCCGCAGATACGCAGTATTTT. Translated: CATSRDRVSADTQYF.

This clone came up once. The chain carries TRBV19 and TRBJ2-6, with 11 positions matching TRBD1. V dropped 10 bases and J dropped 0; count of bases not matched to a gene: 14. Germline V lookup: CDR1 LNHDA, CDR2 SQIVND (reference sequence). The CDR3 totals 19 residues. The CDR3 DNA is TGTGCCACCTCCCGTCAAGGGACAGGGGGTGACTCTGGGGCCAACGTCCTGACTTTC. Residues: CATSRQGTGGDSGANVLTF.

The chain recombines TRBV6-6 with TRBJ1-4; D ambiguous. Germline V CDR1 and CDR2: MNHNY, SVGAGI (reference sequence). This CDR3 comprises 15 residues. V shed 7 bases and J shed 4 bases, with 16 bases lying between them. CDR3 amino acids: CASIPTGIGNEKLFF. The CDR3, as DNA: TGTGCCAGCATTCCAACGGGTATAGGTAATGAAAAACTGTTTTTT.

This clone has just one count. The chain couples TRBV7-9 to TRBJ1-4; D may be TRBD1 (5 bases). This CDR3 has 14 residues. The germline V gene encodes CDR1 SEHNR and CDR2 FQNEAQ (reference sequence). Trimming removed 5 bases at V and 5 bases at J, with 12 bases between. CDR3 loop: CASSRGTGNEKLFF. CDR3 bases: TGTGCCAGCAGCCGGGGGACCGGGAATGAAAAACTGTTTTTT.

The genes are TRBV18 and TRBJ1-1; weak D call: TRBD1 (5 bases). CDR1 KGHSH and CDR2 LQKENI come from the germline V gene. This CDR3 is built from 13 residues. V lost 3 bases to trimming and J lost 7 bases, with 12 bases between them. CDR3 sequence: CASSPQKRGEAFF. The CDR3 DNA is TGTGCCAGCTCACCTCAAAAAAGGGGTGAAGCTTTCTTT.

The chain uses TRBV7-9 and TRBJ2-3, with TRBD2 identical over 7 bases. This CDR3 contains 16 residues. The V and J ends lost 1 base and 2 bases, in that order; junction bases with no gene match: 6. From germline, CDR1 is SEHNR and CDR2 FQNEAQ (reference sequence). CDR3 DNA: TGTGCCAGCAGCTTAGACGGGGAGGGATACACAGATACGCAGTATTTT. The encoded protein is CASSLDGEGYTDTQYF.

The rearrangement joins TRBV30 to TRBJ1-2; no clear D gene. The CDR3 covers 13 residues. CDR1 and CDR2 (germline): GTSNPN, SVGIG (reference sequence). The germline V and J ends were trimmed by 7 bases and 0 bases, with 12 bases remaining between them. The CDR3 DNA reads TGTGCCTCCCCCTCTCGTTCTAACTATGGCTACACCTTC. As protein: CASPSRSNYGYTF.